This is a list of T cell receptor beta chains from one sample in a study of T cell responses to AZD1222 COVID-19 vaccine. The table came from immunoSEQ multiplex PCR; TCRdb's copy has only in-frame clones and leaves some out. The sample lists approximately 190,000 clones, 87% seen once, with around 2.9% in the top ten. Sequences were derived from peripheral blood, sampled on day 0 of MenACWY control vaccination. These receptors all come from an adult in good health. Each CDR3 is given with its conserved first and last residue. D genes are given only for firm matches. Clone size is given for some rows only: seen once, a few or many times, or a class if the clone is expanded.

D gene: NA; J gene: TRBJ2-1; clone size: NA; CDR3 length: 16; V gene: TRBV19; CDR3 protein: CASSIKTSSHYNEQFF; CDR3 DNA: TGTGCCAGTAGTATCAAGACTAGTAGCCACTACAATGAGCAGTTCTTC
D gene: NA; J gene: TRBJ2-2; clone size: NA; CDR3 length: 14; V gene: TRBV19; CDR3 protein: CASSPIGVAGELFF; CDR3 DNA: TGTGCCAGTAGTCCTATCGGGGTTGCCGGGGAGCTGTTTTTT
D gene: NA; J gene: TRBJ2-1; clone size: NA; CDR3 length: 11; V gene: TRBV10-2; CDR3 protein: CASRKGNEQFF; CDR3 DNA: TGCGCCAGCAGAAAAGGTAATGAGCAGTTCTTC
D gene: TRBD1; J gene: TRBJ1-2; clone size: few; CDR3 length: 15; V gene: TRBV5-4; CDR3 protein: CASSSPSDRADGYTF; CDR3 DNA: TGTGCCAGCAGCTCGCCGTCAGACAGGGCTGATGGCTACACCTTC
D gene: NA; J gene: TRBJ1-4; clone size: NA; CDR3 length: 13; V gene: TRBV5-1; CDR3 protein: CASRRGDNEKLFF; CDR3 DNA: TGCGCCAGCCGGAGGGGAGATAATGAAAAACTGTTTTTT
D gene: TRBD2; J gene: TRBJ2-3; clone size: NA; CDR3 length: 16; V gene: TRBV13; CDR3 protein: CASSLVAGGSTDTQYF; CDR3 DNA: TGTGCCAGCAGCTTAGTAGCGGGAGGGAGCACAGATACGCAGTATTTT
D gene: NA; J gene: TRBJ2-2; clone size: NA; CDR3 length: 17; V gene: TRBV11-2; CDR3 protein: CASSLDPTGTNTGELFF; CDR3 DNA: TGTGCCAGCAGCTTAGATCCGACAGGAACGAACACCGGGGAGCTGTTTTTT
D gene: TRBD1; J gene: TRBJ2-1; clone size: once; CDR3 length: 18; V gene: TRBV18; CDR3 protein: CASSPLPHSQGDNNEQFF; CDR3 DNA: TGTGCCAGCTCACCACTGCCCCATAGCCAGGGGGACAACAATGAGCAGTTCTTC
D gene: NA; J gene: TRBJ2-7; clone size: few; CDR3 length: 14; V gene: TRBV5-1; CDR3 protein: CASSFERAAYEQYF; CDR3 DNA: TGCGCCAGCAGCTTTGAGAGGGCTGCCTACGAGCAGTACTTC
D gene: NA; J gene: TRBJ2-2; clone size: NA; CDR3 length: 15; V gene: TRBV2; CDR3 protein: CASSVPITNTGELFF; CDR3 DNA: TGTGCCAGCAGTGTTCCTATCACGAACACCGGGGAGCTGTTTTTT
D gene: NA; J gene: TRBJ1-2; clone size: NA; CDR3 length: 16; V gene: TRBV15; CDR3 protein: CATSRDINSNPHGYTF; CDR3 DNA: TGTGCCACCAGCAGAGATATTAACAGTAACCCCCATGGCTACACCTTC
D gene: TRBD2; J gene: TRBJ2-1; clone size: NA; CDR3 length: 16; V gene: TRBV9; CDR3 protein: CASSEQLAGVLNEQFF; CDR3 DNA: TGTGCCAGCAGCGAGCAGCTAGCGGGAGTTCTCAATGAGCAGTTCTTC
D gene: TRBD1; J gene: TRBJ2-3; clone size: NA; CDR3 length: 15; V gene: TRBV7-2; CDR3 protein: CASSSWTGATDTQYF; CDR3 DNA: TGTGCCAGCAGCTCATGGACAGGGGCCACAGATACGCAGTATTTT
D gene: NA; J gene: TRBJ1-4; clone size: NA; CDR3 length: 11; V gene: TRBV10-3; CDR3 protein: CASGLNEKLFF; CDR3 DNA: TGTGCCTCCGGGTTGAATGAAAAACTGTTTTTT
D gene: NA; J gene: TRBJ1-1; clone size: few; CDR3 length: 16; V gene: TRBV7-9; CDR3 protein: CASSSPGGNPSTEAFF; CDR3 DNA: TGTGCCAGCAGCTCGCCGGGAGGGAACCCGAGCACTGAAGCTTTCTTT
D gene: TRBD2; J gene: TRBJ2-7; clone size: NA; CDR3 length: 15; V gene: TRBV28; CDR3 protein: CASSLSGLAGGEQYF; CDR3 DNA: TGTGCCAGCAGTTTATCGGGACTAGCGGGAGGCGAGCAGTACTTC
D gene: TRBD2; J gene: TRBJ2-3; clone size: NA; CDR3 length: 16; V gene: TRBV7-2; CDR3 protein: CASSFVAGGRTDTQYF; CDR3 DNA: TGTGCCAGCAGCTTCGTGGCGGGGGGGCGCACAGATACGCAGTATTTT
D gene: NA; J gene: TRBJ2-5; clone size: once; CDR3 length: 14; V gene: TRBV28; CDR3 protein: CASSFSGGLETQYF; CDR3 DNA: TGTGCCAGCAGTTTTTCGGGGGGCCTCGAGACCCAGTACTTC
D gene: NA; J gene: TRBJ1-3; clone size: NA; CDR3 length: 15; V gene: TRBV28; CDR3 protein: CASSLGSGSGNTIYF; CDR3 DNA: TGTGCCAGCAGTTTGGGAAGTGGCTCTGGAAACACCATATATTTT
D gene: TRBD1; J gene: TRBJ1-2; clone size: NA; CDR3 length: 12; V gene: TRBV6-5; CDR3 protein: CASSRQGVGYTF; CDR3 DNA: TGTGCCAGCAGTAGACAGGGGGTCGGCTACACCTTC
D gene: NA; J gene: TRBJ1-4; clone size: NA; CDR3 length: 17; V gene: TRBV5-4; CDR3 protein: CASCDRAGNPGNEKLFF; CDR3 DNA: TGTGCCAGCTGCGACCGAGCAGGGAACCCAGGGAATGAAAAACTGTTTTTT
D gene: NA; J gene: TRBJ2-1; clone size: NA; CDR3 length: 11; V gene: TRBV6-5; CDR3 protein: CASTLGYEQFF; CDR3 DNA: TGTGCCAGCACCTTAGGCTATGAGCAGTTCTTC
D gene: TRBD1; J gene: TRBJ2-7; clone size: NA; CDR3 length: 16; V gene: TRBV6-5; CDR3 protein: CASSYRAPGQNYEQYF; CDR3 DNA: TGTGCCAGCAGTTACCGAGCCCCGGGACAGAACTACGAGCAGTACTTC
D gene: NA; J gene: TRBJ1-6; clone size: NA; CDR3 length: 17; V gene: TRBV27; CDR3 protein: CASSLKVQADLNSPLHF; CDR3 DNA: TGTGCCAGCAGTTTAAAGGTTCAGGCGGACCTTAATTCACCCCTCCACTTT
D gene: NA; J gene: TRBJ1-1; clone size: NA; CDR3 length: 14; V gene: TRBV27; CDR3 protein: CASSFLGGGTEAFF; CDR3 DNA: TGTGCCAGCAGTTTTTTGGGGGGCGGCACTGAAGCTTTCTTT
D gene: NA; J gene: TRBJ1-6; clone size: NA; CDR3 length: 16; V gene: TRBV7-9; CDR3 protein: CASSLGQGSYNSPLHF; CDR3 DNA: TGTGCCAGCAGCTTAGGGCAGGGTAGCTATAATTCACCCCTCCACTTT
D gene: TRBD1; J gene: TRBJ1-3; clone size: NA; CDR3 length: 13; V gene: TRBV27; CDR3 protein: CASADRVENTIYF; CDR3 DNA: TGTGCCAGCGCTGACAGGGTTGAAAACACCATATATTTT
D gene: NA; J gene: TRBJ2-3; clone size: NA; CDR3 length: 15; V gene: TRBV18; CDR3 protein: CASSPSGSGTDTQYF; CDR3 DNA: TGTGCCAGCTCACCCTCGGGTTCAGGCACAGATACGCAGTATTTT
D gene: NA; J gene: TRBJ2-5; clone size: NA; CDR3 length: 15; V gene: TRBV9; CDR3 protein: CASSVGVLERETQYF; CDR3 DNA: TGTGCCAGCAGCGTAGGGGTACTAGAAAGGGAGACCCAGTACTTC
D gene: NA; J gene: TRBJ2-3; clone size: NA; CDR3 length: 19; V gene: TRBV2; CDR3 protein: CASSEGLKRKDGGTDTQYF; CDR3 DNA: TGTGCCAGCAGTGAAGGTCTAAAGAGAAAAGATGGAGGCACAGATACGCAGTATTTT
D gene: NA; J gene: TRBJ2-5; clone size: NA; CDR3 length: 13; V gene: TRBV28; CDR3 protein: CASSQWRRETQYF; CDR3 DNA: TGTGCCAGCAGCCAATGGAGGAGAGAGACCCAGTACTTC
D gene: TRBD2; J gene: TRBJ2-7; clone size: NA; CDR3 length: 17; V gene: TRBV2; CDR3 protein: CASRYLLLAGLSYEQYF; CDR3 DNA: TGTGCCAGCCGTTACCTATTACTAGCGGGGCTATCCTACGAGCAGTACTTC
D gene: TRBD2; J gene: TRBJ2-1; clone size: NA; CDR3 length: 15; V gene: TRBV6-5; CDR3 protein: CASRIAGGPYNEQFF; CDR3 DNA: TGTGCCAGCAGAATAGCGGGGGGGCCCTACAATGAGCAGTTCTTC
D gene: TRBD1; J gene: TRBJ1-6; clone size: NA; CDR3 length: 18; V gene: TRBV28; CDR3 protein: CASSSPGGMSSYNSPLHF; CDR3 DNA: TGTGCCAGCAGTTCCCCAGGGGGAATGAGCTCCTATAATTCACCCCTCCACTTT
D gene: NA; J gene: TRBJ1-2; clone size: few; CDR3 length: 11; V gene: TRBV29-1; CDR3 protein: CSVEKGAGYTF; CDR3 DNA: TGCAGCGTTGAAAAAGGGGCCGGCTACACCTTC
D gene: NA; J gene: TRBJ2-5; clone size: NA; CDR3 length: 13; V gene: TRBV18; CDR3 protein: CASSPNRQETQYF; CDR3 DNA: TGTGCCAGCTCACCAAACAGACAAGAGACCCAGTACTTC
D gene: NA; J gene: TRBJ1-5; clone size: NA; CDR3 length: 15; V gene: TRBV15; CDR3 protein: CATSEGDQSNQPQHF; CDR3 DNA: TGTGCCACCAGCGAGGGGGATCAGAGCAATCAGCCCCAGCATTTT
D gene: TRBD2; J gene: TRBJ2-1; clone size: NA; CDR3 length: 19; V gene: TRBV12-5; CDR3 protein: CASGLAIPKAGGAYNEQFF; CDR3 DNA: TGTGCTAGTGGTTTGGCAATACCGAAAGCGGGGGGTGCCTACAATGAGCAGTTCTTC
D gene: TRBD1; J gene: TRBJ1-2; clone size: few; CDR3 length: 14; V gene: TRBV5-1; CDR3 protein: CASSLTGEGNGYTF; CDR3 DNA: TGCGCCAGCAGCCTTACAGGGGAGGGGAATGGCTACACCTTC